These T cell receptor beta chains were read from a single sample in a study of shared T cell receptors in the human thymus. Using immunoSEQ multiplex PCR, the repertoire was profiled, and TCRdb retains in-frame clones only, with some absent. The sample records just under 550,000 clones, more than 75% being singletons. The same data also contributed to another study, on human thymus T cells.

Sequenced sample: thymocytes. All receptors derive from a boy in the first two years of life with a congenital heart defect. Both conserved end residues are part of each CDR3. Each record gives: D gene, V gene, J gene, CDR3 DNA, CDR3 protein. The D gene is left open where the match is weak.

.	TRBV6-6	TRBJ1-1	TGTGCCAGCAGCCCCGGCGGGGAGGCGAACACTGAAGCTTTCTTT	CASSPGGEANTEAFF
.	TRBV5-1	TRBJ2-1	TGCGCCAGCAGCATGGCAGGGGACAATGAGCAGTTCTTC	CASSMAGDNEQFF
.	TRBV25-1	TRBJ2-3	TGTGCCAGCTCAAAAGGGGGTACAGATACGCAGTATTTT	CASSKGGTDTQYF
TRBD2	TRBV4-1	TRBJ2-7	TGCGCCAGCAGCCAAGAATATAGCGGGAGGGCCTTTCTTCTAAACGAGCAGTACTTC	CASSQEYSGRAFLLNEQYF
.	TRBV14	TRBJ2-3	TGTGCCAGCAGCCAAGATAACCTTCGCGGGGATGGGGATACGCAGTATTTT	CASSQDNLRGDGDTQYF
.	TRBV6-1	TRBJ2-1	TGTGCCAGCAGTGAGACGGGGAGCTCCTACAATGAGCAGTTCTTC	CASSETGSSYNEQFF
.	TRBV6-5	TRBJ2-7	TGTGCCAGCAGTTTCCAACAGGGATACGAGCAGTACTTC	CASSFQQGYEQYF
.	TRBV6-1	TRBJ2-7	TGTGCCAGCTCGAAGCCCCACGAGCAGTACTTC	CASSKPHEQYF
TRBD1	TRBV2	TRBJ2-7	TGTGCCGGGGGACAGGGAGGGTACGAGCAGTACTTC	CAGGQGGYEQYF
.	TRBV28	TRBJ2-7	TGTGCCAGCAGTTTATTTAGGGAGAAGCAGTACTTC	CASSLFREKQYF
TRBD2	TRBV12-5	TRBJ2-7	TGTGCTAGTGGTTTGGTTAGTAATGGTGATAGCGGGAGGGCCGGGGTCCACGAGCAGTACTTC	CASGLVSNGDSGRAGVHEQYF
TRBD2	TRBV19	TRBJ2-2	TGTGCCAGTACCCCCGGGACTAGCGGGAGGCTAGTCACCGGGGAGCTGTTTTTT	CASTPGTSGRLVTGELFF